The rows below give T cell receptor beta chains drawn from one sample of a study of T cell repertoires in cytomegalovirus infection. The antigens of these receptors remain unknown. TCRdb independently ran MiXCR on the reads; one entry per CDR3 protein. The data show almost 90,000 distinct CDR3 sequences, about 29% seen once. Material: CD8+ T cells from cultured PBMCs, obtained from culture after CMV antigen stimulation. All receptors come from a human donor in good health (CMV status not recorded). Some clones in this sample may be carry-over from other donors' samples. Each CDR3 is given without its conserved first and last residue. Fields, in order: V gene, CDR3 length, CDR3 protein.

TRBV4-1 13 ASSQDTGASIEAF
TRBV7-6 12 ASSDVDKTYGYT
TRBV19 12 ASAGGAGNQPQH
TRBV7-8 12 ASSGLAGYNEQF
TRBV27 14 ASSQGAPGLAGELF
TRBV7-8 14 ASSGTTGAGDTEAF
TRBV28 12 ASSLDRGMSDAF
TRBV5-6 12 ASSPTLSNTEAF
TRBV7-2 13 ASSLVAGIQNEQF
TRBV7-6 14 ASSLAESTGPTEAF
TRBV5-5 11 ASSLTGTYEQY
TRBV7-9 13 ASSSRDKTYNEQF
TRBV7-2 12 ASSLEHSRYTQY
TRBV2 13 ASSPSPGTVYGYT
TRBV2 14 ASSGGPGSSYNEQF
TRBV5-6 11 ASRKREVETQY
TRBV7-6 12 ASDSKLGGTEAF
TRBV28 12 ASNGGITYNEQF
TRBV6-5 16 ASSRDRGPVNTNSPLH
TRBV28 12 ASSSLGEGMGYT
TRBV6-5 13 ASSGGSGGTDTQY
TRBV4-1 11 ASSQVPDQPQH
TRBV7-9 13 ASSSNSGGSDTQY
TRBV20-1 13 SARPSPGLNYEQY
TRBV7-8 15 ASSSPSLGPSYNEQF
TRBV7-6 13 ASRLGSSGYNEQF
TRBV11-2 12 ASSLEADTDTQY
TRBV28 13 ASSGQVGDPYEQY
TRBV11-2 12 ASSRQGDYYGYT
TRBV2 10 ASSGQGYGYT
TRBV19 11 ATRVMNTGELF
TRBV20-1 12 SARDRQANTEAF
TRBV5-6 13 ASSSTPAMDYGYT
TRBV28 14 ASSFPSQWREEKLF
TRBV5-1 11 ASSLEGYGEAF
TRBV12-3/TRBV12-4 12 ASSLAGGGYEQY
TRBV7-2 14 ASSLAGPKVGETQY
TRBV6-6 10 ASSSTAYEQY
TRBV7-8 13 ASIPGTAGGGTQY
TRBV20-1 12 SARGTETFRGYT
TRBV7-8 13 ASSLERSSGNTIY
TRBV7-8 12 ASSGRQGADEQY
TRBV3-1 15 ASSLPTGGRGTDTQY
TRBV6-2/TRBV6-3 13 ASSRPADGNSPLH
TRBV5-4 13 ASSWAGGGGETQY
TRBV5-4 13 ASSLGGGSYNEQF
TRBV7-8 11 ASSFFANEKLF
TRBV27 11 ASSWAPRSEAF